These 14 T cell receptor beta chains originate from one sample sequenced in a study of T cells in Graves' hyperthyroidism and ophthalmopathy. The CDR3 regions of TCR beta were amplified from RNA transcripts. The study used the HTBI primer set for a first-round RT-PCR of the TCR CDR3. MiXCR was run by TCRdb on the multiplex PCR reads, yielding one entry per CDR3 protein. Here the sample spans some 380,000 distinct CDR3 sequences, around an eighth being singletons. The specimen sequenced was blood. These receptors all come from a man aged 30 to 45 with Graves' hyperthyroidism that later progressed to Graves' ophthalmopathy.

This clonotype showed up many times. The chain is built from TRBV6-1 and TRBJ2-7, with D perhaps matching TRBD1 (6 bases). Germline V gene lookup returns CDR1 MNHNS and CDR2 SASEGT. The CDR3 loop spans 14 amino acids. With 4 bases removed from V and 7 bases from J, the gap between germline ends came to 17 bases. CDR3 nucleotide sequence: TGTGCCAGCAGTGTCCTTGGGACATCCGGGGAGCAGTACTTC. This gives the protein CASSVLGTSGEQYF.

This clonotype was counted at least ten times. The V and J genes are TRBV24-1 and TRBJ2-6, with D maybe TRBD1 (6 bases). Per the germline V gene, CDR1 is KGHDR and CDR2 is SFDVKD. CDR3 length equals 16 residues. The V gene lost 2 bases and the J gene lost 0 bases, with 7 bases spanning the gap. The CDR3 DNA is TGTGCCACCAGTGATTCGACAGGCTCTGGGGCCAACGTCCTGACTTTC. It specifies CATSDSTGSGANVLTF.

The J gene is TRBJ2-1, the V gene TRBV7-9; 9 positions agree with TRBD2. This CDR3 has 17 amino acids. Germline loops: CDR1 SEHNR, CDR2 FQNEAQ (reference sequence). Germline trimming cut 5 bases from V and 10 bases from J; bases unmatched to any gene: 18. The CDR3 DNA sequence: TGTGCCAGCAGCGACCGGGTAGCGGGGGCCCCATTAGCGGAGCAGTTCTTC. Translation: CASSDRVAGAPLAEQFF.

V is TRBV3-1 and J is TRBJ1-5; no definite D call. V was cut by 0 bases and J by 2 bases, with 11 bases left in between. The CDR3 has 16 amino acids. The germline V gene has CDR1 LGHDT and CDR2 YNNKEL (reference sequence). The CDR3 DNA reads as TGTGCCAGCAGCCAAGAGGTAGGGTCTGGCAATCAGCCCCAGCATTTT. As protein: CASSQEVGSGNQPQHF.

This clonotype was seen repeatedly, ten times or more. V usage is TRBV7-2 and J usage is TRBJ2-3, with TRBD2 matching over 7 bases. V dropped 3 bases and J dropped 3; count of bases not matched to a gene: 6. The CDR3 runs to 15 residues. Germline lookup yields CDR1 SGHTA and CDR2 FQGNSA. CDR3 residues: CASSFSRGWTDTQYF. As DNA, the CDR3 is TGTGCCAGCAGCTTTTCGCGGGGGTGGACAGATACGCAGTATTTT. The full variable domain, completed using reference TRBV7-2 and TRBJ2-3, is GAGVSQSPSNKVTEKGKDVELRCDPISGHTALYWYRQSLGQGLEFLIYFQGNSAPDKSGLPSDRFSAERTGGSVSTLTIQRTQQEDSAVYLCASSFSRGWTDTQYFGPGTRLTVL.

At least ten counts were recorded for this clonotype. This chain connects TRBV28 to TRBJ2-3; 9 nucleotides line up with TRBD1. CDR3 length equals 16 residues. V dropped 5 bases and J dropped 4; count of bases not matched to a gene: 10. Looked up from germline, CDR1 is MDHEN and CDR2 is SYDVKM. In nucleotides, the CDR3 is TGTGCCAGCAGTCGGGGGGACAGGGACACGGCAGATACGCAGTATTTT. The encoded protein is CASSRGDRDTADTQYF.

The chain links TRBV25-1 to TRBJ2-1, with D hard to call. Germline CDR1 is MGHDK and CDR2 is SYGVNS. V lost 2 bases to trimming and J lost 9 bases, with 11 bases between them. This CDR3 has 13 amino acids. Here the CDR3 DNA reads TGTGCCAGCAGTGAACAGCCGAATGGTGAGCAGTTCTTC. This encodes CASSEQPNGEQFF.

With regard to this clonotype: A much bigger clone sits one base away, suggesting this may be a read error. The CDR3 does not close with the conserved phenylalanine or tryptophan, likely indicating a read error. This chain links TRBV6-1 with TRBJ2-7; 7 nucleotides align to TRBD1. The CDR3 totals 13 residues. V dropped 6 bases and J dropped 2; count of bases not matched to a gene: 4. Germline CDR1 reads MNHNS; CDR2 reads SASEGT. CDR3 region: CASRTGIAYEQYS. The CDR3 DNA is TGTGCCAGCAGGACAGGGATCGCCTACGAGCAGTACTCC.

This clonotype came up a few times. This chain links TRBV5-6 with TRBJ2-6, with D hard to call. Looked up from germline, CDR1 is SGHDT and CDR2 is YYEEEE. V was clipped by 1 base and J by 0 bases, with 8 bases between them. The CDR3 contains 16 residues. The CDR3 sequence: CASSLRLSSGANVLTF. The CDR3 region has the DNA TGTGCCAGCAGCTTGCGACTGAGCTCTGGGGCCAACGTCCTGACTTTC.

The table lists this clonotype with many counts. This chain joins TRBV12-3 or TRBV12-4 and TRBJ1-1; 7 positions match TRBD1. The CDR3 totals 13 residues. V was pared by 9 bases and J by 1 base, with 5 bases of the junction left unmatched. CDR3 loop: CASKQGKNTEAFF. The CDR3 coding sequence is TGTGCCAGTAAACAGGGGAAGAACACTGAAGCTTTCTTT.

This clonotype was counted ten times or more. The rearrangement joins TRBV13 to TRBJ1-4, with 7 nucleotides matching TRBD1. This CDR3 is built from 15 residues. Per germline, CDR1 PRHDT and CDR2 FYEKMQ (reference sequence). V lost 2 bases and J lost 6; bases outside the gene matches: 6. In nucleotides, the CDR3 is TGTGCCAGCAGCTTATGGGGGGACAGCTATGAAAAACTGTTTTTT. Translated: CASSLWGDSYEKLFF.

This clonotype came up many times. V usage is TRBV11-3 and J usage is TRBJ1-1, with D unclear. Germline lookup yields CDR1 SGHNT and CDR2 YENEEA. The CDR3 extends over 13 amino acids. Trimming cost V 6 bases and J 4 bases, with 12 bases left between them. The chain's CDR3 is CASRRQTGTEAFF. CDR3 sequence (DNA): TGTGCCAGCAGACGCCAGACGGGCACTGAAGCTTTCTTT.

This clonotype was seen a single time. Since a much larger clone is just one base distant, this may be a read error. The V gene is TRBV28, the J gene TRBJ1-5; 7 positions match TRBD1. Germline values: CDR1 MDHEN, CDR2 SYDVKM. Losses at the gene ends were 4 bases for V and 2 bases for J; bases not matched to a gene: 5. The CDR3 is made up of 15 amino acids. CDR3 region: CASSSWGQRNQPQHF. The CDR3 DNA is TGTGCCAGCAGTTCATGGGGACAGCGCAATCAGCCCCAGCATTTT. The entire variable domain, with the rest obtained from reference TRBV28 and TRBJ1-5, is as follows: DVKVTQSSRYLVKRTGEKVFLECVQDMDHENMFWYRQDPGLGLRLIYFSYDVKMKEKGDIPEGYSVSREKKERFSLILESASTNQTSMYLCASSSWGQRNQPQHFGDGTRLSIL.

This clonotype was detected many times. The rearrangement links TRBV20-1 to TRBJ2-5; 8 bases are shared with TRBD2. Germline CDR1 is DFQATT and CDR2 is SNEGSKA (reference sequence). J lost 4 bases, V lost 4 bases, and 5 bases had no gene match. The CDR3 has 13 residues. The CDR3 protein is CSAIHGGGETQYF. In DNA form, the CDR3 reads TGCAGTGCTATCCACGGGGGGGGAGAGACCCAGTACTTC.